This T cell receptor beta chain is drawn from a study of cytomegalovirus exposure and HLA in healthy donors. A multiplex PCR was run with 60 Vbeta primers and 13 Jbeta primers. Here immunoSEQ multiplex PCR was the method, and the copy in TCRdb shows in-frame clones only, minus some. The table has over 75,000 clones, approximately 84% seen once; the top ten hold 5.6%. The CDR3 extends over 16 amino acids. Germline loops: CDR1 LNHDA, CDR2 SQIVND (reference sequence). After removal of 2 bases from V and 4 bases from J, the junction contained 5 bases not matched to a gene. V and J are TRBV19 and TRBJ2-2, with 9 bases lining up with TRBD2. The clonotype originates from a woman aged 18-29 years in good health and CMV-seropositive. The source material was PBMCs. In nucleotides, the CDR3 is TGTGCCAGTAGTATAAGTTCACTAGCGGGCACCGGGGAGCTGTTTTTT. Protein product: CASSISSLAGTGELFF. The full variable domain, rest sourced from reference TRBV19 and TRBJ2-2, is DGGITQSPKYLFRKEGQNVTLSCEQNLNHDAMYWYRQDPGQGLRLIYYSQIVNDFQKGDIAEGYSVSREKKESFPLTVTSAQKNPTAFYLCASSISSLAGTGELFFGEGSRLTVL.